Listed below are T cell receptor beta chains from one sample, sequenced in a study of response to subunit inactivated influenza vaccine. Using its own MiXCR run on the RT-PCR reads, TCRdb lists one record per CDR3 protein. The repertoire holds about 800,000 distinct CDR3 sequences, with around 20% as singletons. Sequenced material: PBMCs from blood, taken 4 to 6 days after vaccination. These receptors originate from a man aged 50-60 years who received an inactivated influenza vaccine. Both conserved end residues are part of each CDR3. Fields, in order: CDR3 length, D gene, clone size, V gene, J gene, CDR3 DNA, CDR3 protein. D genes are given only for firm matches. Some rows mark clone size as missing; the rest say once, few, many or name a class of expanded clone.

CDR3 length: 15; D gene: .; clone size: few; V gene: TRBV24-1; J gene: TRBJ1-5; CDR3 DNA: TGTGCCACCCGGTTCACCCACGACGGCGATCAGCCCCAGCATTTT; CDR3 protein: CATRFTHDGDQPQHF
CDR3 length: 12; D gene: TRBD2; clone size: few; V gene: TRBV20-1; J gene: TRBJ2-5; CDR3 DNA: TGCAGTGCTAGGCTCCCGGGACTAGTTGGGGGATTC; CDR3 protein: CSARLPGLVGGF
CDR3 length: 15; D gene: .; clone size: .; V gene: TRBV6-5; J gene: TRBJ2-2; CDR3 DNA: TGTGCCAGCAGTTACTCGCGGTGGGGCACCGGGGAGCTGTTTTTT; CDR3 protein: CASSYSRWGTGELFF
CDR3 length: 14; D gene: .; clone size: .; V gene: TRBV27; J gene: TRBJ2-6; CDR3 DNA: TGTGCCAGCAGTGCCACTCTTGGGGCCAACGTCCTGACTTTC; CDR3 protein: CASSATLGANVLTF
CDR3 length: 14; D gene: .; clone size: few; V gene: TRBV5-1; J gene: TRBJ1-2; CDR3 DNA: TGCGCCAGCAGCGCAAGACAGGATGTTTATGGCTACACCTTC; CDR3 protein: CASSARQDVYGYTF
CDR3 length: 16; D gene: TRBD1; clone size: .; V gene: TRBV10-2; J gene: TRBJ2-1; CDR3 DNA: TGCGCCAGCATTCCCGACAGGGGGCTCGATAGCAATGAGCAGTTCTTC; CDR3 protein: CASIPDRGLDSNEQFF
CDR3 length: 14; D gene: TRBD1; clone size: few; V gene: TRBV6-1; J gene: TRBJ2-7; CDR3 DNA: TGTGCCAGCATGGACAGGGCGAGGGCTTACGAGCAGTACTTC; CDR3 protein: CASMDRARAYEQYF
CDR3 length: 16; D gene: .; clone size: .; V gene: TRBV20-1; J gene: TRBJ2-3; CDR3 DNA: TGCAGTGCTAGAGAGGACCACCGACGCAACATAGATACGCAGTATTTT; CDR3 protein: CSAREDHRRNIDTQYF
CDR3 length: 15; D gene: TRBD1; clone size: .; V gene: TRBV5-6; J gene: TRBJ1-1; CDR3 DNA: TGTGCCAGCAGCTTGCGGGACAGGGAGGGCACTGAAGCTTTCTTT; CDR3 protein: CASSLRDREGTEAFF
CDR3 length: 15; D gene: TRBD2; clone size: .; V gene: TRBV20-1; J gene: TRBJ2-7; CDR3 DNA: TGCAGTGCTAGAGATCGGGGGGGAGGGCCCCACGAGCAGTACTTC; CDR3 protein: CSARDRGGGPHEQYF
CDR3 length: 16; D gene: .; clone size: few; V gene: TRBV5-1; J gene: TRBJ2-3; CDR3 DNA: TGCGCCAGCAGCTTGGCACTTTCTAGACGTACAGATACGCAGTATTTT; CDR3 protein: CASSLALSRRTDTQYF
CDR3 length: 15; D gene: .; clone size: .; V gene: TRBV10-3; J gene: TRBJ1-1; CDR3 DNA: TGTGCCATCAGTGAGTCGTTCCCCATGAACACTGAAGCTTTCTTT; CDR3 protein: CAISESFPMNTEAFF
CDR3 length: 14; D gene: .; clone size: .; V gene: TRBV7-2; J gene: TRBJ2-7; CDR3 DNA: TGTGCCAGCAGCTTAGGGGTAGGGGACTACGAGCAGTACTTC; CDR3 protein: CASSLGVGDYEQYF
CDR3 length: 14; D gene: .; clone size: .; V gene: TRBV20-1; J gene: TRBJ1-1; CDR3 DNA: TGCAGTGCTAGAATGGGGGCGGCGGACACTGAAGCTTTCTTT; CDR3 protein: CSARMGAADTEAFF
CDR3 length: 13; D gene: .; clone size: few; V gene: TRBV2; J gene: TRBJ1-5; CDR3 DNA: TGTGCCAGCAGTTTAAGGCGGGGGGAGCCCCAGCATTTT; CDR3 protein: CASSLRRGEPQHF
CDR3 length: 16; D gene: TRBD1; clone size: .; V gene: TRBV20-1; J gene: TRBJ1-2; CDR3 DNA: TGCAGTGCTAGAGATATTTCCGGACAGGGGGCCCAGGGCTACACCTTC; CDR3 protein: CSARDISGQGAQGYTF
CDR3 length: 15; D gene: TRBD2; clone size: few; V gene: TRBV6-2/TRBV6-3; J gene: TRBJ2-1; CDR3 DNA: TGTGCCAGCAGCTCTTGGACTAGCGTGGTCAATGAGCAGTTCTTC; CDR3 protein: CASSSWTSVVNEQFF
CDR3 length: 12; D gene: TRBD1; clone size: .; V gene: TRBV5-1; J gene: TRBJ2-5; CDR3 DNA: TGCGCCAGTCTGGGGACAGAAGAGACCCAGTACTTC; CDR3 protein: CASLGTEETQYF
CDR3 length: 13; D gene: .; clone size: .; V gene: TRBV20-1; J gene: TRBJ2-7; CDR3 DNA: TGCAGTGCTAGTACGGGAACCCCCTACGAGCAGTACTTC; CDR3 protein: CSASTGTPYEQYF
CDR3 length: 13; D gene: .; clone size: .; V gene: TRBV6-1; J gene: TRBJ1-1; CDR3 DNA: TGTGCCAGCAGTGCACCGGGGAACACTGAAGCTTTCTTT; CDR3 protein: CASSAPGNTEAFF
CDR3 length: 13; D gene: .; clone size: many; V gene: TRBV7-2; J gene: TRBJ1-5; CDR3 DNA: TGTGCCAGCAGTGAGCGGTTGAATCAGCCCCAGCATTTT; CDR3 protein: CASSERLNQPQHF
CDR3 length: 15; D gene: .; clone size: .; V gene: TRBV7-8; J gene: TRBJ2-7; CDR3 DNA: TGTGCCAGCAGCTTGGACGCTCTGAACTCCTACGAGCAGTACTTC; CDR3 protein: CASSLDALNSYEQYF
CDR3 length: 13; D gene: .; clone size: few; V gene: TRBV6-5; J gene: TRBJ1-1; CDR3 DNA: TGTGCCAGCAGTTTTCGGGGGGCAACTGAAGCTTTCTTT; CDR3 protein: CASSFRGATEAFF
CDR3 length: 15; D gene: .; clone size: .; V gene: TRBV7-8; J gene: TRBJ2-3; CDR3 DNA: TGTGCCAGCACCCATTCCGGGGGACGCACAGATACGCAGTATTTT; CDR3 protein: CASTHSGGRTDTQYF
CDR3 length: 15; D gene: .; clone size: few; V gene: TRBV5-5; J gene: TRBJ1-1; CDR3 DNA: TGTGCCAGCATCCCGGGGAGACAGGCGAACACTGAAGCTTTCTTT; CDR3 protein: CASIPGRQANTEAFF
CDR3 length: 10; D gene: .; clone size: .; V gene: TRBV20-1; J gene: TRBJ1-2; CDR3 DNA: TGCAGTGCTCTTTTGGGCGGCTACACCTTC; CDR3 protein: CSALLGGYTF
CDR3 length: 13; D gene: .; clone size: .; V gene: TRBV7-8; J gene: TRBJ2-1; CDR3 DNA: TGTGCCAGCAGCTCTATTCTGACTTTTGATCAGTTCTTC; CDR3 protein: CASSSILTFDQFF
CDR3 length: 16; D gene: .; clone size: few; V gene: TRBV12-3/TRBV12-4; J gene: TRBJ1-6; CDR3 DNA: TGTGCCAGCAGTTTGGCAGGGGCGCCCCGGAATTCACCCCTCCACTTT; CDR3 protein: CASSLAGAPRNSPLHF
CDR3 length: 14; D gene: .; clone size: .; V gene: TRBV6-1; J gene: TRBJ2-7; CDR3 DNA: TGTGCCAGCAGTAAGTACAGAAGCTCCTACGAGCAGTACTTC; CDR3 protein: CASSKYRSSYEQYF
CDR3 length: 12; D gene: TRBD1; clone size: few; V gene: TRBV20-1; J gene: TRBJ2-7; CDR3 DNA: TGCAGTGCTCCGGGACAGGGTTTTGGGCAGTACTTC; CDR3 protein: CSAPGQGFGQYF
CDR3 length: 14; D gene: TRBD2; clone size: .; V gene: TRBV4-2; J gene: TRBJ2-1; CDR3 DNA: TGTGCCAGCAGCCCGGGGGGGGGATTTAGTGAGCAGTTCTTC; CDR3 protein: CASSPGGGFSEQFF
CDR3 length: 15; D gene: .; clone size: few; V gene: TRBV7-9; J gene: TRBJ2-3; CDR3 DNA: TGTGCCAGCAGCCCCCCCAACATAGGCGCAGATACGCAGTATTTT; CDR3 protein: CASSPPNIGADTQYF
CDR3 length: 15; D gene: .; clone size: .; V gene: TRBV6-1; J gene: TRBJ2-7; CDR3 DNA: TGTGCCAGCGGACTTAGACAGGCTCGGGGGTACGAGCAGTACTTC; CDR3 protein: CASGLRQARGYEQYF
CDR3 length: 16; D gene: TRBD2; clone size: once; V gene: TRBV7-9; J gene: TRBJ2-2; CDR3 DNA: TGTGCCAGCAGCTACTTAGCGGGAAGGGGAACCGGGGAGCTGTTTTTT; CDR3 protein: CASSYLAGRGTGELFF
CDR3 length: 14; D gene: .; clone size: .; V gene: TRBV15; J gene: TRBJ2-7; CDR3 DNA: TGTGCCACCAGCAGGCAAGGGGTGTCCTACGAGCAGTACTTC; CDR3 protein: CATSRQGVSYEQYF
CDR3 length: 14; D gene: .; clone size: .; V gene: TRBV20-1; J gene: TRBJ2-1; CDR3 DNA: TGCAGTGCTAGAAGCCTAGGAGGGGACAATGAGCAGTTCTTC; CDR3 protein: CSARSLGGDNEQFF
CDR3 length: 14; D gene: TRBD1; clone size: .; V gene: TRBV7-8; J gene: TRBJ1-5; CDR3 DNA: TGTGCCAGCAGCTCGGACAGGGGTAGGCAGCCCCAGCATTTT; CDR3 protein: CASSSDRGRQPQHF